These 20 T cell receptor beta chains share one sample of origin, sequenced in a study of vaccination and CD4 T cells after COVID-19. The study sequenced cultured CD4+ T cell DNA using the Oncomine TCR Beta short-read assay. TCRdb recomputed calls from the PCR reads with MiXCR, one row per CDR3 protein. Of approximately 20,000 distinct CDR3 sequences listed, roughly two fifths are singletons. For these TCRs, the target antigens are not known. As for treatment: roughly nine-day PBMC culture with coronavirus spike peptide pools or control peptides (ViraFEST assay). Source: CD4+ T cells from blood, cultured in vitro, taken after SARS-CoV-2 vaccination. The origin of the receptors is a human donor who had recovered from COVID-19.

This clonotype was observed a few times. In nucleotides, the CDR3 is TGTGCCACCAGCAGAGGGACTAGCGGGACCCTGACGACCCAGTACTTC. Protein sequence: CATSRGTSGTLTTQYF. The chain uses TRBV15 and TRBJ2-5; TRBD2 matches 12 bases. Germline V gene lookup returns CDR1 LNHNV and CDR2 YYDKDF (reference sequence). J gave up 7 bases and V 1 base, and 7 bases lay outside the gene matches. This CDR3 spans 16 amino acids.

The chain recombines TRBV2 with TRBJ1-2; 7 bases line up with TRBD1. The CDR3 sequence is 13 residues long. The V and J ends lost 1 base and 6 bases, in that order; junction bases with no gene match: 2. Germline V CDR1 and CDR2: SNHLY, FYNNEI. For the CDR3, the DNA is TGTGCCAGCAGTGAAGGCAGGGGGGATGGCTACACCTTC. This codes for CASSEGRGDGYTF.

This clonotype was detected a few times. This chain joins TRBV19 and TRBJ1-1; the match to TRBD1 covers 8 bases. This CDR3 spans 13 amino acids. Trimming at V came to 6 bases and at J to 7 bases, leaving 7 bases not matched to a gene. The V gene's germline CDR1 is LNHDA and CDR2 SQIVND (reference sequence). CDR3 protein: CASRPDRVSEAFF. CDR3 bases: TGTGCCAGTAGGCCGGACAGGGTAAGTGAAGCTTTCTTT.

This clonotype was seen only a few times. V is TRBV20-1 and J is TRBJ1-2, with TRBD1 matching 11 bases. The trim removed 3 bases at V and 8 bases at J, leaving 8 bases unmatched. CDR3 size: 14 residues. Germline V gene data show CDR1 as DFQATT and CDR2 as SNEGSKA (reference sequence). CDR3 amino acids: CSARGQGVSRGYTF. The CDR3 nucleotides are TGCAGTGCTAGGGGACAGGGGGTTTCAAGGGGCTACACCTTC.

CDR3 DNA sequence: TGCAGTGCTAGAGACGGGACTAGCGGGAGAGGGACCCAGTACTTC. Translation gives CSARDGTSGRGTQYF. This chain connects TRBV20-1 to TRBJ2-5, with 14 bases aligning to TRBD2. Per germline, CDR1 DFQATT and CDR2 SNEGSKA (reference sequence). V was pared by 0 bases and J by 7 bases, with 4 bases of the junction left unmatched. The CDR3 extends over 15 amino acids.

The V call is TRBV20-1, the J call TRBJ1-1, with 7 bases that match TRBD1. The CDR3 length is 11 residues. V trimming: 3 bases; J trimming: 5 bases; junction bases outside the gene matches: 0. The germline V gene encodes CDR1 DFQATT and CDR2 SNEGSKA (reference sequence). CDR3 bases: TGCAGTGCTAGGACAGGGACTGAAGCTTTCTTT. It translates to CSARTGTEAFF.

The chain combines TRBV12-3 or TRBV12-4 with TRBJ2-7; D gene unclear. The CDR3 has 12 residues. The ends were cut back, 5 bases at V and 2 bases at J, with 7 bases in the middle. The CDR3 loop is CASSRIAYEQYF. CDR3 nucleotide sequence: TGTGCCAGCAGTCGAATAGCCTACGAGCAGTACTTC.

CDR3 loop: CASSLGQTTGANVLTF. CDR3 nucleotide sequence: TGTGCCAGCAGCTTGGGACAGACGACTGGGGCCAACGTCCTGACTTTC. The chain joins TRBV5-4 to TRBJ2-6, with D possibly matching TRBD1 (5 bases). Germline V CDR1 and CDR2: SGHNT, YYREEE (reference sequence). CDR3 size: 16 residues. V lost 0 bases, J lost 2 bases, and 9 bases lay in between.

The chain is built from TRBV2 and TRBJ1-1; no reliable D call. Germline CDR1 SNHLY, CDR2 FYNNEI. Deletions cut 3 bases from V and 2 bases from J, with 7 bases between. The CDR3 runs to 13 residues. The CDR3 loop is CASSEEGNTEAFF. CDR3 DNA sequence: TGTGCCAGCAGTGAGGAGGGAAACACTGAAGCTTTCTTT.

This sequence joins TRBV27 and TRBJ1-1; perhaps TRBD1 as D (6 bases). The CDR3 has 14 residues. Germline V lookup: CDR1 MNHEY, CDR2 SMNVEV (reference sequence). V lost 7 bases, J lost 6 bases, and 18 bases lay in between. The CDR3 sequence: CASTGGRGFSEAFF. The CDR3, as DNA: TGTGCCAGCACCGGAGGCAGGGGTTTCTCTGAAGCTTTCTTT.

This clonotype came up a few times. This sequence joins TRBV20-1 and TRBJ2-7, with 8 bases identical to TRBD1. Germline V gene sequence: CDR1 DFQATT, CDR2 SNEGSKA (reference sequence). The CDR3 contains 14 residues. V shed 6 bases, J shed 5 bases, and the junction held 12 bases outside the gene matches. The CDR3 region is CSADKNGQGHEQYF. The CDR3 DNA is TGCAGTGCGGACAAAAACGGACAGGGCCACGAGCAGTACTTC.

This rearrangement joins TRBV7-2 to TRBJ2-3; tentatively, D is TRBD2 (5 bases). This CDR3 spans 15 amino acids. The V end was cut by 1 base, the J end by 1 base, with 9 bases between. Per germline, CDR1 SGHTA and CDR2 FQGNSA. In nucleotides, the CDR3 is TGTGCCAGCAGCTTAGGTGGGAGAGGCACAGATACGCAGTATTTT. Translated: CASSLGGRGTDTQYF.

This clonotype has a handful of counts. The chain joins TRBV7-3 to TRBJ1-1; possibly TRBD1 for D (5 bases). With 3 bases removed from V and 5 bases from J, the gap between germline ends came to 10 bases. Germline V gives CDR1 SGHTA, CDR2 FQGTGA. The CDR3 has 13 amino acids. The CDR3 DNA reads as TGTGCCAGCAGCTTTCGGGGGGGGACTGAAGCTTTCTTT. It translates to CASSFRGGTEAFF.

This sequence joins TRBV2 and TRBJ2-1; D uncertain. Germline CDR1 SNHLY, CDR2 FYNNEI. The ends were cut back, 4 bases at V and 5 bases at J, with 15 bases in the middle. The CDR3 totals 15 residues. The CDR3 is CASSGRQSSDNEQFF. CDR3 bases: TGTGCCAGCAGTGGTAGGCAGAGTTCAGACAATGAGCAGTTCTTC.

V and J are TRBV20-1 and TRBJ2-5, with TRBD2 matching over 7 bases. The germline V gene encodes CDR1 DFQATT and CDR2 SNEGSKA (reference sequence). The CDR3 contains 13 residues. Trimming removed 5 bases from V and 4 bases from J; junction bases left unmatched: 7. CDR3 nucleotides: TGCAGTGCTCCTAGATTAGCGGGAGAGACCCAGTACTTC. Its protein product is CSAPRLAGETQYF.

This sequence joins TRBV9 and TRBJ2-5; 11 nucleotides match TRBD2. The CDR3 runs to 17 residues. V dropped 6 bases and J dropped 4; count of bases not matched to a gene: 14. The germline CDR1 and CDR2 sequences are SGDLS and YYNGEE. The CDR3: CASTLNMDLAGGETQYF. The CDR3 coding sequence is TGTGCCAGCACCCTGAATATGGACCTAGCGGGAGGAGAGACCCAGTACTTC.

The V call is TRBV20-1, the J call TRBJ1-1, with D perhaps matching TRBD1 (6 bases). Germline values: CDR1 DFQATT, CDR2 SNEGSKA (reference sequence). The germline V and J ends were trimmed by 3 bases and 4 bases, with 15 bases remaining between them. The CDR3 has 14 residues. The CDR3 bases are TGCAGTGCTAGGCCGGGAGAGGGGGGCACTGAAGCTTTCTTT. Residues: CSARPGEGGTEAFF.

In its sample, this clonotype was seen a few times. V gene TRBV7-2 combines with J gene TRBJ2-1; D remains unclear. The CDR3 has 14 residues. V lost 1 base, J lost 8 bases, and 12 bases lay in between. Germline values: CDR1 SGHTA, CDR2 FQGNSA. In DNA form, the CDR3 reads TGTGCCAGCAGCTTAGAAGGGCTAGGCCATGAGCAGTTCTTC. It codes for CASSLEGLGHEQFF. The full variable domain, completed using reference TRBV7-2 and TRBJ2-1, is GAGVSQSPSNKVTEKGKDVELRCDPISGHTALYWYRQSLGQGLEFLIYFQGNSAPDKSGLPSDRFSAERTGGSVSTLTIQRTQQEDSAVYLCASSLEGLGHEQFFGPGTRLTVL.

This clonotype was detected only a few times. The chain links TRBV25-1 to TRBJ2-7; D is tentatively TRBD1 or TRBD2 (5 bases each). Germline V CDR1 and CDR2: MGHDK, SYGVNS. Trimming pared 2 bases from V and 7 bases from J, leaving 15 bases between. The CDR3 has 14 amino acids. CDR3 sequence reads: CASSERHPEGEQYF. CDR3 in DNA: TGTGCCAGCAGTGAACGTCACCCTGAGGGGGAGCAGTACTTC.

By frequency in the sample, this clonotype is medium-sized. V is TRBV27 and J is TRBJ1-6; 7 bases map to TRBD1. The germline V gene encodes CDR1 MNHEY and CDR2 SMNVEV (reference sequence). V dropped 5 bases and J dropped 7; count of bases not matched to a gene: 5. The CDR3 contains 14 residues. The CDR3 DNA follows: TGTGCCAGCAGTCCGACAGGGCGGAATTCACCCCTCCACTTT. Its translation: CASSPTGRNSPLHF.